A selection of T cell receptor beta chains follows, all from one sample in a study of T cells after yellow fever vaccination. TCRdb recomputed calls from the 5' RACE reads with MiXCR, one row per CDR3 protein. The data hold a few hundred thousand distinct CDR3 sequences, with roughly a sixth observed a single time. The specimen comprised PBMCs, sampled 5 days after the first yellow fever vaccination. Source of these receptors: a young man who received the YFV17D yellow fever vaccine. Each CDR3 is given with its conserved first and last residue. A D gene is named only where the DNA matches it firmly. Clone size, where shown, is once, few, many, or a class for clones that have expanded.

V	D	size	J	DNA	CDR3
TRBV12-3/TRBV12-4	TRBD1	few	TRBJ1-1	TGTGCCAGCAGACCACAGGGGAGGGAGATGAACACTGAAGCTTTCTTT	CASRPQGREMNTEAFF
TRBV5-6	TRBD1	NA	TRBJ2-1	TGTGCCAGCAGCTTGGCACAGGGGGCTGGGGGTGAGCAGTTCTTC	CASSLAQGAGGEQFF
TRBV20-1	TRBD1	few	TRBJ2-7	TGCAGTCTTTCGGGACAGGCTCCCTACGAGCAGTACTTC	CSLSGQAPYEQYF
TRBV7-3	NA	NA	TRBJ2-2	TGTGCCAGCAGCCCTGGAAATAGCGGCGTCCCCGGGGAGCTGTTTTTT	CASSPGNSGVPGELFF
TRBV5-4	TRBD2	NA	TRBJ2-7	TGTGCCAGCAGCTCGGGAGGGCTAGCGGGGCCGGACAAGCAGTACTTC	CASSSGGLAGPDKQYF
TRBV20-1	NA	NA	TRBJ1-1	TGCAGTACTAGAGATCGGGGGGAAGGAACTGAAGCTTTCTTT	CSTRDRGEGTEAFF
TRBV20-1	TRBD2	few	TRBJ2-4	TGCAGTGCTAGAGCGTCTAGCGGGGACTGGAACATTCAGTACTTC	CSARASSGDWNIQYF
TRBV24-1	NA	NA	TRBJ2-7	TGTGCCACCAGTGATTTGCAAGGCCGGAGCTCCTACGAGCAGTACTTC	CATSDLQGRSSYEQYF
TRBV25-1	TRBD2	many	TRBJ2-3	TGTGCCAGCAGTGATCTTAGCGGGCGGTTCACAGATACGCAGTATTTT	CASSDLSGRFTDTQYF
TRBV18	NA	few	TRBJ1-5	TGTGCCAGCTCACCGATCGGCCAGGGCGATCAGCCCCAGCATTTT	CASSPIGQGDQPQHF
TRBV7-2	NA	NA	TRBJ2-6	TGTGCCAGCAGCTTGTACGACAACTCTGGGGCCAACGTCCTGACTTTC	CASSLYDNSGANVLTF
TRBV5-1	NA	NA	TRBJ2-2	TGCGCCAGCCTTCCGGGGGACACCGGGGAGCTGTTTTTT	CASLPGDTGELFF
TRBV4-2	NA	NA	TRBJ1-1	TGTGCCAGCAGCCCAGAGACAGCGAACACTGAAGCTTTCTTT	CASSPETANTEAFF
TRBV20-1	TRBD2	NA	TRBJ2-1	TGCAGTGCTTGGGGGACTAGGGCTAATGAGCAGTTCTTC	CSAWGTRANEQFF
TRBV3-1	NA	NA	TRBJ1-2	TGTGCCAGCGCTCAAGAAGGGGCTGACTATGGCTACACCTTC	CASAQEGADYGYTF
TRBV6-1	NA	NA	TRBJ2-3	TGTGCCAGCGGCCCATTCTCAGGGTGGACAGATACGCAGTATTTT	CASGPFSGWTDTQYF
TRBV12-5	NA	few	TRBJ2-1	TGTGCTAGTGGTTTGGTCCCAGACGCTGGGCTCTTC	CASGLVPDAGLF
TRBV15	NA	few	TRBJ2-1	TGTGCCACCAGCAGAGATTGGGGCGGGGCTACCATAAGCGAGCAGTTCTTC	CATSRDWGGATISEQFF
TRBV11-1	NA	few	TRBJ2-3	TGTGCCAGCAGCTTAGGAGGGATCGGAGACAGGCCACACACAGATACGCAGTATTTT	CASSLGGIGDRPHTDTQYF
TRBV12-3/TRBV12-4	NA	many	TRBJ1-1	TGTGCCAGCACCCCCGGGGGGGGGGAAGCTTTCTTT	CASTPGGGEAFF
TRBV19	NA	NA	TRBJ1-5	TGTGCCAGTAGTAAGGATCGTGGGCCCCAGCATTTT	CASSKDRGPQHF
TRBV20-1	NA	NA	TRBJ1-2	TGCAGTGCTAGACCGGTCGCGACTTTATCTTCCTATGGCTACACCTTC	CSARPVATLSSYGYTF
TRBV11-2	NA	NA	TRBJ2-1	TGTGCCAGCAGCTTCGGCGGTTTCAATGAGCAGTTCTTC	CASSFGGFNEQFF
TRBV7-9	TRBD2	NA	TRBJ2-5	TGTGCCAGCGGTAGCGGGGGAGAAGAGACCCAGTACTTC	CASGSGGEETQYF
TRBV20-1	NA	NA	TRBJ2-5	TGCAGTGCTAGAGACCCAGGGCTAGCTTGGGAGACCCAGTACTTC	CSARDPGLAWETQYF
TRBV27	TRBD1	NA	TRBJ2-2	TGTGCCAGCAGTTTAGGGACAGAGAACACCGGGGAGCTGTTTTTT	CASSLGTENTGELFF
TRBV12-3/TRBV12-4	NA	many	TRBJ2-3	TGTGCCAGCTCCCCCCGCGGGCCTAGCACAGATACGCAGTATTTT	CASSPRGPSTDTQYF
TRBV5-1	TRBD1	few	TRBJ2-5	TGCGCCAGCAGCCCAGGACAGGTTGTAGGAGAGACCCAGTACTTC	CASSPGQVVGETQYF
TRBV18	NA	NA	TRBJ2-3	TGTGCCAGCTCACTCCTCTCAGCAGCAACTAGCACAGATACGCAGTATTTT	CASSLLSAATSTDTQYF
TRBV12-3/TRBV12-4	NA	many	TRBJ1-5	TGTGCCAGCAGTTTCTTAACGGTCGGCAATCAGCCCCAGCATTTT	CASSFLTVGNQPQHF
TRBV2	NA	NA	TRBJ2-3	TGTGCCAGCAGTGAAGTAGGGGGGCACACAGATACGCAGTATTTT	CASSEVGGHTDTQYF
TRBV7-2	TRBD2	few	TRBJ2-3	TGTGCCAGCAGCACCCGACTAGCGGGCCCCACAGATACGCAGTATTTT	CASSTRLAGPTDTQYF
TRBV6-9	NA	few	TRBJ2-4	TGTGCCAGCAGTTTCCGGGACGGCCAAAACATTCAGTACTTC	CASSFRDGQNIQYF
TRBV29-1	NA	NA	TRBJ1-2	TGCAGCGTTGAAGAACAAGGGACTAACTATGGCTACACCTTC	CSVEEQGTNYGYTF
TRBV19	TRBD2	few	TRBJ2-1	TGTGCCAGTAGTATTAACGAGCGGGGGGGGTACAATGAGCAGTTCTTC	CASSINERGGYNEQFF
TRBV10-1	TRBD1	NA	TRBJ2-7	TGCGCCAGCAGTGAAAAGGGGGCTTACGAGCAGTACTTC	CASSEKGAYEQYF
TRBV18	TRBD2	NA	TRBJ2-1	TGTGCCAGCTCCCCCGGCGGGGGGGTATGGAATGAGCAGTTCTTC	CASSPGGGVWNEQFF
TRBV11-2	NA	few	TRBJ2-1	TGTGCCAGCAGCCTCGAGTGGGGTGAGCAGTTCTTC	CASSLEWGEQFF
TRBV20-1	NA	few	TRBJ2-5	TGCAGTGCTAGTAGGGGAGAAGAGACCCAGTACTTC	CSASRGEETQYF
TRBV12-5	NA	NA	TRBJ2-7	TGTGCTAGTGGTTTAGAGGGTGAGGAGCAGTACTTC	CASGLEGEEQYF
TRBV7-2	NA	few	TRBJ2-3	TGTGCCAGCAGCTTAAACGGGGAAGGGGATACGCAGTATTTT	CASSLNGEGDTQYF
TRBV10-3	TRBD2	NA	TRBJ2-3	TGTGCCATCAGGGGGACTAGCGATACGCAGTATTTT	CAIRGTSDTQYF
TRBV4-3	NA	NA	TRBJ2-1	TGCGCCAGCAGCCAAGAAAGGCTCCTTGCGAATGAGCAGTTCTTC	CASSQERLLANEQFF
TRBV20-1	TRBD1	NA	TRBJ1-5	TGCAGTGCTAGAGCAGGGGGCCGGAATCAGCCCCAGCATTTT	CSARAGGRNQPQHF
TRBV24-1	TRBD2	NA	TRBJ2-1	TGTGCCACCAGCGACCCCCGAGATTCGGGGGGGCCCAATGAGCAGTTCTTC	CATSDPRDSGGPNEQFF
TRBV9	TRBD1	many	TRBJ2-5	TGTGCCAGCAGCATAGGACAGGGGGGAGAGACCCAGTACTTC	CASSIGQGGETQYF
TRBV12-3/TRBV12-4	TRBD2	NA	TRBJ2-4	TGTGCCAGCAGTGGCAAACTAGCGGGGGGGCCCCTAGCCAAAAACATTCAGTACTTC	CASSGKLAGGPLAKNIQYF
TRBV15	TRBD2	NA	TRBJ2-3	TGTGCCACCAGCAGAGGGACTAGCGGGGGGCCATTCTCTAGCACAGATACGCAGTATTTT	CATSRGTSGGPFSSTDTQYF
TRBV29-1	NA	NA	TRBJ1-3	TGCAGCGTTGACAGGTTTCTCTCTGGAAACACCATATATTTT	CSVDRFLSGNTIYF